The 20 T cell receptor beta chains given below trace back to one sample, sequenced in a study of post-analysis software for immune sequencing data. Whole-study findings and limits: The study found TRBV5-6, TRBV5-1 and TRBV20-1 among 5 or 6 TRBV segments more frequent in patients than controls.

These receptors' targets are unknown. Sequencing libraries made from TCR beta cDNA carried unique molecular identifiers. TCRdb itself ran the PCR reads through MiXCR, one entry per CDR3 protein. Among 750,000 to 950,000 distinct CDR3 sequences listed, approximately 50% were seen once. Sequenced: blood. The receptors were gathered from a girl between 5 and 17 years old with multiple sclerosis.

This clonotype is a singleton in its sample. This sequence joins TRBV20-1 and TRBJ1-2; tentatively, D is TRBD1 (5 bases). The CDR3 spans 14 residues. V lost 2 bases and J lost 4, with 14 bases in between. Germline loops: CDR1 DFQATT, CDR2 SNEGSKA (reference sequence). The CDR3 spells CSARRRGVRYGYTF. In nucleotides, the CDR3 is TGCAGTGCTAGACGTAGGGGAGTACGCTATGGCTACACCTTC.

CDR3 coding DNA: TGTGCCAGCAGCCAAACTAGGGCCGGCACAGATACGCAGTATTTT. The encoded protein is CASSQTRAGTDTQYF. This chain uses TRBV2 with TRBJ2-3; perhaps TRBD2 as D (5 bases). V lost 6 bases and J lost 1, with 14 bases in between. The CDR3 consists of 15 residues. The germline V gene has CDR1 SNHLY and CDR2 FYNNEI.

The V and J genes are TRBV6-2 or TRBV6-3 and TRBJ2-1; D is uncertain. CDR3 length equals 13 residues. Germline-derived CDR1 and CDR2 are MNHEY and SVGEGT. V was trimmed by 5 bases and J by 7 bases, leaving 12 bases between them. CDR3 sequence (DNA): TGTGCCAGCAGTGTACTTAAGCTTAATGAGCAGTTCTTC. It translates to CASSVLKLNEQFF.

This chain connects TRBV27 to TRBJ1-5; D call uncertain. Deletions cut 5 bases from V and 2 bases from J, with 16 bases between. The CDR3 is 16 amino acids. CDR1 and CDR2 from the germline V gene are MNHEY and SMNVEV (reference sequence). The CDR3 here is CASSPFKGGGNQPQHF. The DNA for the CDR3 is TGTGCCAGCAGTCCCTTCAAGGGCGGAGGCAATCAGCCCCAGCATTTT.

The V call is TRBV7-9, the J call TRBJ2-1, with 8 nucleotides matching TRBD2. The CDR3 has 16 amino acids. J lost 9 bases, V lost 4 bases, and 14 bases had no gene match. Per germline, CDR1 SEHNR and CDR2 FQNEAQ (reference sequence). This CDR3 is CASSSRGRPTKGEQFF. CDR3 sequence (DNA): TGTGCCAGCAGCTCACGCGGGAGGCCCACCAAGGGTGAGCAGTTCTTC.

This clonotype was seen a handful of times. The CDR3 loop reads CASSRRTVKETQYF. The CDR3 nucleotides are TGTGCCAGCAGCCGACGGACAGTCAAAGAGACCCAGTACTTC. V and J are TRBV3-1 and TRBJ2-5, with a weak D call TRBD1 (6 bases). V shed 4 bases and J shed 3 bases, with 12 bases lying between them. CDR1 is LGHDT and CDR2 is YNNKEL in the germline V gene (reference sequence). This CDR3 region has 14 residues.

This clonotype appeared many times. The CDR3 nucleotides are TGTGCCAGCAGTGAAGTAGCGGGAGGGCAAGAGACCCAGTACTTC. Its translation is CASSEVAGGQETQYF. This chain connects TRBV6-4 to TRBJ2-5, with 11 bases that match TRBD2. The J segment lost 2 bases and the V segment lost 3 bases, leaving 2 bases of the junction unmatched. Germline CDR1 is MRHNA and CDR2 is SNTAGT. This CDR3 is built from 15 residues.

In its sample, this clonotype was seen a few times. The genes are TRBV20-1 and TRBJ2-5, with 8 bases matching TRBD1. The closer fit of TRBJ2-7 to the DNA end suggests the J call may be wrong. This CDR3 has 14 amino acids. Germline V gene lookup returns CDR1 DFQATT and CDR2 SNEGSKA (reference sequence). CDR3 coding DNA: TGCAGTGCTGAGGACAGGGCAGTGACCTACGAGCAGTACTTC. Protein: CSAEDRAVTYEQYF.

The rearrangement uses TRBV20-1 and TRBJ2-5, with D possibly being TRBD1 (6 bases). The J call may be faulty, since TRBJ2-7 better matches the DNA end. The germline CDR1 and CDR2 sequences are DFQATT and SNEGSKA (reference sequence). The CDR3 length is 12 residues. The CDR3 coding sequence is TGCAGTGCTAAACAGGGATCCTACGAGCAGTACTTC. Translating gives CSAKQGSYEQYF.

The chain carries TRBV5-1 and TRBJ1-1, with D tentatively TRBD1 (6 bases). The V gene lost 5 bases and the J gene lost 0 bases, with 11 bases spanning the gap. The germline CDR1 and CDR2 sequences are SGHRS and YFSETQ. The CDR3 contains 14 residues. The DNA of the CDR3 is TGCGCCAGCAGACCCAGGGGACTGAACACTGAAGCTTTCTTT. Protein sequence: CASRPRGLNTEAFF.

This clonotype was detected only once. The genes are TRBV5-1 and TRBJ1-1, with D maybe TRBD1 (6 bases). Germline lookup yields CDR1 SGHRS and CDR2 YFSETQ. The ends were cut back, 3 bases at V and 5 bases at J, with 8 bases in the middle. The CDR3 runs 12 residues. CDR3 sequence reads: CASSSGQTEAFF. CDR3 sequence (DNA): TGCGCCAGCAGCTCCGGACAGACTGAAGCTTTCTTT.

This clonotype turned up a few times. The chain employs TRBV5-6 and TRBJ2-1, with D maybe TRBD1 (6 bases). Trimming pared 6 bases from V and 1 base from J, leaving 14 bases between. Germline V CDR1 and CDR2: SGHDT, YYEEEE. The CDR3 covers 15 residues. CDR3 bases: TGTGCCAGCACCTGGCAGGGGTTTTCCTACAATGAGCAGTTCTTC. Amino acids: CASTWQGFSYNEQFF.

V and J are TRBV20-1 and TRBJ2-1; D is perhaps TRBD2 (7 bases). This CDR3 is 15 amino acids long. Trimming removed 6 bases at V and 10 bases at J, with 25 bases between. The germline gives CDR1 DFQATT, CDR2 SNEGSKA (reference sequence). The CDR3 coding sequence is TGCAGTGCCATGGAGGGAGGGGGGCTAGACTCGGAGCAGTTCTTC. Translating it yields CSAMEGGGLDSEQFF.

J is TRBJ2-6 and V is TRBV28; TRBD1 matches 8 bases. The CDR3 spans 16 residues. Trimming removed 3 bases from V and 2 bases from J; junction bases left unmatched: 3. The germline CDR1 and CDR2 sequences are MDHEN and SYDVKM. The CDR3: CASSFTGGTGANVLTF. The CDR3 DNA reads TGTGCCAGCAGTTTCACAGGGGGTACTGGGGCCAACGTCCTGACTTTC.

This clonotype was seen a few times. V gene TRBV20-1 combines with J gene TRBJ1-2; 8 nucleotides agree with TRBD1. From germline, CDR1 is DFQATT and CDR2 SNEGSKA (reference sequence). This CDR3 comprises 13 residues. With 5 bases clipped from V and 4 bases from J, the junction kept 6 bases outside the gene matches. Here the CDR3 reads CSAAGTGFYGYTF. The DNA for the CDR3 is TGCAGTGCTGCCGGGACAGGATTCTATGGCTACACCTTC.

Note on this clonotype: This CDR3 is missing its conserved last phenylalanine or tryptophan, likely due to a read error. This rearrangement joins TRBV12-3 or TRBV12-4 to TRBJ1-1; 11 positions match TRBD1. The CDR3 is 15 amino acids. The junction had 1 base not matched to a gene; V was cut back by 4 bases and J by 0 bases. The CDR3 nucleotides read TGTGCCAGCAGTTGGACAGGGGGCCTGAACACTGAAGCTTTCTTG. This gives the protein CASSWTGGLNTEAFL.

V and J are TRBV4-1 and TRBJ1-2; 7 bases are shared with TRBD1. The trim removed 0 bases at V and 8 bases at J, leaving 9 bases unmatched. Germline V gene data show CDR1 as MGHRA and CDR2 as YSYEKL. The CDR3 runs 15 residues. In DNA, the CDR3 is TGCGCCAGCAGCCAAGATTTTTCAGGGGGTCGGGGCTACACCTTC. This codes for CASSQDFSGGRGYTF.

CDR3 loop: CASSLAEDRGLAGANVLTF. CDR3 nucleotide sequence: TGTGCCAGCAGTTTAGCGGAGGACAGGGGGCTCGCTGGGGCCAACGTCCTGACTTTC. This chain uses TRBV12-3 or TRBV12-4 with TRBJ2-6; 11 positions agree with TRBD1. CDR3 length equals 19 residues. The ends lost 0 bases at V and 2 bases at J; junction bases unmatched: 6.

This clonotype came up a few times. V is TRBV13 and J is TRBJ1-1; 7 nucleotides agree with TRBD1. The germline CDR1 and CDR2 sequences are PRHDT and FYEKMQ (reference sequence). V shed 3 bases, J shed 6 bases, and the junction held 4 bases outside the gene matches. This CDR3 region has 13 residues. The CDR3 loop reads CASSLTGSPEAFF. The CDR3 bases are TGTGCCAGCAGCTTGACAGGGTCCCCTGAAGCTTTCTTT.

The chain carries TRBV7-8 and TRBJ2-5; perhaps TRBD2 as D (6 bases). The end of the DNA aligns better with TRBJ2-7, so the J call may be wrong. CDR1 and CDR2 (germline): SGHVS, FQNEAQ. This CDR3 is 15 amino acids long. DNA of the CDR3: TGTGCCAGCAGCCTCCTAGCGTCGGGGCGGGACGAGCAGTACTTC. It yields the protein CASSLLASGRDEQYF.